This T cell receptor beta chain comes out of a study of response to subunit inactivated influenza vaccine. Findings and caveats of the study: Authors suggested few new T cells are recruited by each seasonal influenza vaccination.

Per germline, CDR1 SEHNR and CDR2 FQNEAQ (reference sequence). The CDR3 consists of 16 residues. The trim removed 4 bases at V and 6 bases at J, leaving 6 bases unmatched. This clonotype was seen once. The antigen remains unidentified. TCRdb reanalysed the RT-PCR reads using MiXCR and keeps one entry per CDR3 protein. The sample holds 500,000 to 600,000 distinct CDR3 sequences, about 15% seen once. The sample in question was CD4+ T cells sorted from PBMCs, obtained around 25 months after vaccination. The TCR originated in a man between 50 and 69 years old who received an inactivated influenza vaccine. The chain is built from TRBV7-9 and TRBJ2-3, with 14 bases identical to TRBD2. CDR3 DNA sequence: TGTGCCAGCAGCTCCGCGGGACTAGCGGGGGTTGATACGCAGTATTTT. This sequence encodes CASSSAGLAGVDTQYF.